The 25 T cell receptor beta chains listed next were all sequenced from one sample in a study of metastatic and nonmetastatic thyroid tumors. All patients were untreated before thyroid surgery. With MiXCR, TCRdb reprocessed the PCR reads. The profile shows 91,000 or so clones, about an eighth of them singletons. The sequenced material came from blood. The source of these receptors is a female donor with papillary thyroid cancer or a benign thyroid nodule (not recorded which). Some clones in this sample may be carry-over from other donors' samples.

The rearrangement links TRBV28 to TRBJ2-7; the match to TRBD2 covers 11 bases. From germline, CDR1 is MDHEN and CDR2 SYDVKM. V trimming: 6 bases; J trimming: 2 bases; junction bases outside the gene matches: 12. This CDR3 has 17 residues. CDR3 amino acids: CASSLAGGLRPTYEQYF. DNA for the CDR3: TGTGCCAGCAGCTTAGCGGGGGGGTTGAGACCTACCTACGAGCAGTACTTC.

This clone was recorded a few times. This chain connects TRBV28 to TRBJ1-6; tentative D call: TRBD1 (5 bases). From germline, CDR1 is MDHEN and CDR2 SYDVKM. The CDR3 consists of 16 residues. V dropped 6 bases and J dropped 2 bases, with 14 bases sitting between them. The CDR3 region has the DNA TGTGCCAGCAGCCCGTCGAGAGGGGCCTATAATTCACCCCTCCACTTT. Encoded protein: CASSPSRGAYNSPLHF.

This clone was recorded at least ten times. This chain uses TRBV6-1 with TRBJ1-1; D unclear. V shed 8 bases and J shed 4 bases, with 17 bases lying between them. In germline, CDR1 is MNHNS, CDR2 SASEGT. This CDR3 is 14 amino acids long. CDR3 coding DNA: TGTGCCAGCCGATTCCAACCTACAGTCACTGAAGCTTTCTTT. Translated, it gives CASRFQPTVTEAFF.

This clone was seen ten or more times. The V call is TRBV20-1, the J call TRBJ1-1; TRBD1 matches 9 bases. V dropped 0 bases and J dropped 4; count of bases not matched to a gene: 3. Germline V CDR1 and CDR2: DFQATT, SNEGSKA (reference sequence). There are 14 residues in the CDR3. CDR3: CSARDTGGVTEAFF. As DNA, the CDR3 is TGCAGTGCTAGAGACACAGGGGGCGTCACTGAAGCTTTCTTT.

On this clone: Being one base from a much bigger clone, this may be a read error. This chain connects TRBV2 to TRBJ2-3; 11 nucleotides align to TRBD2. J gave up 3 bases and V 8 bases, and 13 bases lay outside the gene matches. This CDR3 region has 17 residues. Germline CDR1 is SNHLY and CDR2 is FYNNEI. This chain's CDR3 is CASPTGTSGGGTDTQYF. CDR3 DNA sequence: TGTGCCAGCCCCACCGGGACTAGCGGCGGAGGAACAGATACGCAGTATTTT.

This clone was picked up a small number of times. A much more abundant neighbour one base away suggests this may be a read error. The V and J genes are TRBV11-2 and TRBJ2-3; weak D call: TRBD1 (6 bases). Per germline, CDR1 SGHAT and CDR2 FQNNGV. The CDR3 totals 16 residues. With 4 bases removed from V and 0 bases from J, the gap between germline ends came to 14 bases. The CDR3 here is CASSSRTVLSTDTQYF. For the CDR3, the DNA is TGTGCCAGCAGCTCGCGGACAGTCCTTAGCACAGATACGCAGTATTTT.

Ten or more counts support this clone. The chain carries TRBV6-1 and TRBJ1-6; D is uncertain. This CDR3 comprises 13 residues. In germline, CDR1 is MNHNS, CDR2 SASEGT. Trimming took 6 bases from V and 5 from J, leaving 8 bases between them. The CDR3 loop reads CASRPQNNSPLHF. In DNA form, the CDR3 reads TGTGCCAGCAGACCACAGAATAATTCACCCCTCCACTTT.

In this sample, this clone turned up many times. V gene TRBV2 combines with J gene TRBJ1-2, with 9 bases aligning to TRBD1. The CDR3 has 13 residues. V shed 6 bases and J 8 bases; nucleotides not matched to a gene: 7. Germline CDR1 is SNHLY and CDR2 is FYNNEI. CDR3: CASREQGAGGYTF. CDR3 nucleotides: TGTGCCAGCAGAGAACAGGGGGCTGGAGGCTACACCTTC.

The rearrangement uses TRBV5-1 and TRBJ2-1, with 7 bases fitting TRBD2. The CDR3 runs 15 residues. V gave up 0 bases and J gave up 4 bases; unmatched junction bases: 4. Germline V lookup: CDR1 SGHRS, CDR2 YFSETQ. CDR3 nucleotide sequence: TGCGCCAGCAGCTTGGCCCCTAGCGGTTACAATGAGCAGTTCTTC. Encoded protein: CASSLAPSGYNEQFF.

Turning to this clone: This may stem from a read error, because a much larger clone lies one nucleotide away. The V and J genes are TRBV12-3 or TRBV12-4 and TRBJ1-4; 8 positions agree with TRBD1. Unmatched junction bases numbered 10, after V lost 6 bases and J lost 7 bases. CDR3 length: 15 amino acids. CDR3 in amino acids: CASRKQQGGCEKLFF. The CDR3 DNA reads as TGTGCCAGCAGAAAACAACAGGGGGGGTGTGAAAAACTGTTTTTT.

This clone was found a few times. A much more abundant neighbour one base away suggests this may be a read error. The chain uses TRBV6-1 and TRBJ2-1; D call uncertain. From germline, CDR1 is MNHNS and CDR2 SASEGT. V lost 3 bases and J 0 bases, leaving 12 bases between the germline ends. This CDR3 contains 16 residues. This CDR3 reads CASSDRPRSSYNEQFF. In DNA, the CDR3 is TGTGCCAGCAGTGACCGGCCTCGGTCCTCCTACAATGAGCAGTTCTTC.

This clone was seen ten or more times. CDR3 loop: CASSPTRRTSGRYNEQFF. The DNA of the CDR3 is TGTGCCAGCAGTCCCACTAGACGGACTAGCGGACGATACAATGAGCAGTTCTTC. V and J are TRBV28 and TRBJ2-1; 10 positions match TRBD2. Germline CDR1 and CDR2: MDHEN and SYDVKM. The V segment lost 5 bases and the J segment 4 bases; nucleotides outside the gene matches: 14. The length of the CDR3 is 18 residues.

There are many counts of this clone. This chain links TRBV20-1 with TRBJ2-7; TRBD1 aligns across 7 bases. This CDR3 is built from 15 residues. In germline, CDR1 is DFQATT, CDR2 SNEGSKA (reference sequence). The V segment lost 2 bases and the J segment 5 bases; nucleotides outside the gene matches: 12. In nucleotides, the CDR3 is TGCAGTGCTAGACGTTTACAGGGGATCGACCACGAGCAGTACTTC. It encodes CSARRLQGIDHEQYF.

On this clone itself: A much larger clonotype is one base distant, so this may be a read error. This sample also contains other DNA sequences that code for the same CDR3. The CDR3 nucleotides read TGTGCCAGCAGCCTGGGACAGAGGCCCACAGATACGCAGTATTTT. Protein product: CASSLGQRPTDTQYF. The genes are TRBV7-3 and TRBJ2-3; 7 bases agree with TRBD1. V shed 5 bases, J shed 2 bases, and the junction held 7 bases outside the gene matches. CDR3 length equals 15 residues. Germline values: CDR1 SGHTA, CDR2 FQGTGA.

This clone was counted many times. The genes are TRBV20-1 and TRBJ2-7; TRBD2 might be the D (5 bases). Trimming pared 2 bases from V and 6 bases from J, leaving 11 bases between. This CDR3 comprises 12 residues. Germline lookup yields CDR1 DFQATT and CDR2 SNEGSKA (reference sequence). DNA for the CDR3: TGCAGTGCTAGAAGCGGCGGTGCCGAGCAGTACTTC. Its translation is CSARSGGAEQYF.

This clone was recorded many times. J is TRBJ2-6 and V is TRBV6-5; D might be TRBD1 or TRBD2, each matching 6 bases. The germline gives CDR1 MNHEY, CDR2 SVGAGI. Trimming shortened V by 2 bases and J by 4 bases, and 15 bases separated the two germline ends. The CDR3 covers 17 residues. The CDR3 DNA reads TGTGCCAGCAGTTACATCCGGGGGCGCACAGGGGCCAACGTCCTGACTTTC. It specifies CASSYIRGRTGANVLTF.

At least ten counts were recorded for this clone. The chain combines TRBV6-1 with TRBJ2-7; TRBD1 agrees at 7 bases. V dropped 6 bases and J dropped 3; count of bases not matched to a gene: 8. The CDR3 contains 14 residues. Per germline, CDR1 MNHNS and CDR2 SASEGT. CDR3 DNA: TGTGCCAGCAGCGCCGAGGGGGCCAACTACGAGCAGTACTTC. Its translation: CASSAEGANYEQYF.

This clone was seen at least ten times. CDR3 protein: CASSLRDLNTEAFF. The CDR3 DNA is TGTGCCAGCAGCTTGAGGGACCTGAACACTGAAGCTTTCTTT. This chain uses TRBV5-6 with TRBJ1-1; perhaps TRBD1 as D (5 bases). This CDR3 is built from 14 residues. Germline V lookup: CDR1 SGHDT, CDR2 YYEEEE. Trimming took 1 base from V and 0 from J, leaving 7 bases between them. The variable domain in full, completed from reference TRBV5-6 and TRBJ1-1, reads DAGVTQSPTHLIKTRGQQVTLRCSPKSGHDTVSWYQQALGQGPQFIFQYYEEEERQRGNFPDRFSGHQFPNYSSELNVNALLLGDSALYLCASSLRDLNTEAFFGQGTRLTVV.

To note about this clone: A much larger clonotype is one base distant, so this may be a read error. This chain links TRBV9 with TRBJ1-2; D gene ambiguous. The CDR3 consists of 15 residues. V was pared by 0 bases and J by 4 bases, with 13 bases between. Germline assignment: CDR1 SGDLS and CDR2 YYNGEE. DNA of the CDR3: TGTGCCAGCAGCGTAGCGCAGGTATCTCCCTATGGCTACACCTTC. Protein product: CASSVAQVSPYGYTF.

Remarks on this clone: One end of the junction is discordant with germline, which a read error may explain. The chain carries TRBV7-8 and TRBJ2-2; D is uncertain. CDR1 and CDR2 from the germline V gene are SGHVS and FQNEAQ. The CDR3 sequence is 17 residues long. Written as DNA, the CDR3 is TGTGCCAGCATCTTAGTTTGTGGGAATCGGAACACCGGGGAGCTGTTTTTT. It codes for CASILVCGNRNTGELFF.

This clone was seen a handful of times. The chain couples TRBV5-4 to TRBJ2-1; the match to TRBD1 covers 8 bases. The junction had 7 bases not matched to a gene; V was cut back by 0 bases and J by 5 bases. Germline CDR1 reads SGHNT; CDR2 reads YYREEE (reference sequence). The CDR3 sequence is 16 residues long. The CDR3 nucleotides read TGTGCCAGCAGCTTGGCCCGGACAGGGAAGAACAATGAGCAGTTCTTC. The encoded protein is CASSLARTGKNNEQFF.

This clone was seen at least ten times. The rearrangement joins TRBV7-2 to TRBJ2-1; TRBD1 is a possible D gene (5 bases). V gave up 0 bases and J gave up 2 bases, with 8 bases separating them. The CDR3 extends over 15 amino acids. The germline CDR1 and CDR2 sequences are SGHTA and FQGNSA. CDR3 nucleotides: TGTGCCAGCAGCTTAGCAGGGGTTGCCTACAATGAGCAGTTCTTC. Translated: CASSLAGVAYNEQFF.

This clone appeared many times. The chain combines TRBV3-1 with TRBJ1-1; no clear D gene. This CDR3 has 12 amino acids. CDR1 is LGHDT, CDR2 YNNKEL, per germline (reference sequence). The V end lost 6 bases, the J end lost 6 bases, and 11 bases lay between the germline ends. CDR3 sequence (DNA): TGTGCCAGCAGTCTTCCGGGATCTGAAGCTTTCTTT. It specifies CASSLPGSEAFF.

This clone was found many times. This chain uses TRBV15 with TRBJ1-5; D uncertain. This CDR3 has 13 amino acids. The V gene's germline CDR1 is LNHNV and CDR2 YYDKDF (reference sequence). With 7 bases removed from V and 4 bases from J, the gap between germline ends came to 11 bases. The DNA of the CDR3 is TGTGCCACCACCCTCGGCAAAAATCAGCCCCAGCATTTT. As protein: CATTLGKNQPQHF.

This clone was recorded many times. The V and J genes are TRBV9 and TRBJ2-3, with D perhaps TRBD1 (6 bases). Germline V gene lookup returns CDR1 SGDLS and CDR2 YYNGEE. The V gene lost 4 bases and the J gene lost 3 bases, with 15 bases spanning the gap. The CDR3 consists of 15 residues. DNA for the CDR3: TGTGCCAGCAGCTCAGGGACCGGGACAACAGATACGCAGTATTTT. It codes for CASSSGTGTTDTQYF.